This TCR beta chain was profiled in a study of a mutant IDH1 vaccine in newly diagnosed glioma. Study summary: Previous care, which was radiotherapy, temozolomide, or both, most often involved both.

Assay: immunoSEQ multiplex PCR; the TCRdb copy retains only in-frame clones and omits some. The sample includes 50,000 to 70,000 clones, about 74% of them seen just once. V shed 5 bases and J shed 0 bases, with 11 bases lying between them. Germline V gives CDR1 MNHEY, CDR2 SVGAGI. The CDR3 length is 14 residues. On this clone: Its cognate antigen is unknown. Other nucleotide sequences from this sample produce the same CDR3.

Time point noted: week 35, safety follow-up. The study gave 300 ug of mutant IDH1 20-mer peptide per vaccine dose, with topical imiquimod. Each patient was administered eight vaccinations, scheduled in weeks 1, 3, 5, 7, 11, 15, 19 and 23. Donors harbored newly found WHO grade 3 or 4 IDH1-mutant, ATRX-lost astrocytomas. Specimen: PBMCs, collected from a glioma patient whose treatment included an IDH1 peptide vaccine. The sequence was obtained from a man aged 50 to 60 with glioma. The rearrangement uses TRBV6-5 and TRBJ2-7, with TRBD1 as a possible D gene (6 bases). The CDR3 DNA reads TGTGCCAGCAGTCGGACAGCAAGCTCCTACGAGCAGTACTTC. Its protein product is CASSRTASSYEQYF.